The T cell receptor beta chain described here comes from a study of early T cells in non-severe SARS-CoV-2 infection. Study as a whole: Chains were not paired, and sequencing was done on bulk RNA from unsorted whole blood.

This clonotype has just a few counts. Antigen specificity is unknown. Study outcomes and limitations: VDJdb matches were skewed toward anti-spike CD8 T cell responses.

The library protocol tagged individual cDNA molecules with unique molecular identifiers. TCRdb passed the 5' RACE reads through MiXCR, listing each CDR3 protein once. The sample has about 77,000 distinct CDR3 sequences, approximately 15% seen once; the top ten hold about 3%. The CDR3 contains 14 residues. Trimming took off 1 base at V and 0 bases at J, with 6 bases between the two ends. Germline CDR1 is SGHAT and CDR2 is FQNNGV. The sequence derives from an adult who was a healthcare worker with PCR-confirmed SARS-CoV-2 infection or an uninfected control (not recorded which). This chain uses TRBV11-2 with TRBJ1-2; D is ambiguous. The specimen sequenced was whole blood. DNA for the CDR3: TGTGCCAGCAGCTTAGCAGGATCTAACTATGGCTACACCTTC. Encoded protein: CASSLAGSNYGYTF.